This TCR beta chain derives from a study of blood T cell repertoires in COVID-19. This CDR3 is built from 14 residues. With 5 bases clipped from V and 7 bases from J, the junction kept 6 bases outside the gene matches. Per germline, CDR1 SNHLY and CDR2 FYNNEI. The assay was immunoSEQ multiplex PCR, and TCRdb's table has in-frame clones only and misses some. The table shows around 100,000 clones, with less than 95% occurring only once. The V call is TRBV2, the J call TRBJ1-5; 9 positions agree with TRBD1. Sequencing was performed on peripheral blood. The receptor was derived from a man aged 50-60 years with acute or convalescent COVID-19. This CDR3 reads CASSRDRESQPQHF. DNA of the CDR3: TGTGCCAGCAGTCGGGACAGGGAAAGCCAGCCCCAGCATTTT.